The clone carrying this T cell receptor (beta chain) has more than one count but fewer than ten. The data derive from a study of blood T cell repertoires in COVID-19. Study as a whole: The samples span acute and convalescent COVID-19 from the United States, Italy and Spain. T cells, B-cell-depleted T cells, or PBMCs supplied cDNA or gDNA.

As originally analysed: Amplification with reference gene primers provided the estimates of nucleated cell counts. Profiled with immunoSEQ multiplex PCR; TCRdb holds only in-frame clones, not every one. V and J calls and clone size are copied from that table; D and trimming were computed from the DNA. The data show about 100,000 clones, 78% seen once. Looked up from germline, CDR1 is WSHSY and CDR2 is SAAADI. The CDR3 length is 15 residues. Trimming cost V 6 bases and J 1 base, with 15 bases left between them. What was sequenced was peripheral blood. This chain connects TRBV10-2 to TRBJ1-1, with no clear D. This receptor was identified in a man aged 55 to 70 with active or convalescent COVID-19. The CDR3 loop is CASRFDNSRNTEAFF. The CDR3 nucleotides read TGCGCCAGCAGATTCGACAATTCCCGGAACACTGAAGCTTTCTTT.